These T cell receptor beta chains were read from a single sample in a study of blood T cell repertoires in COVID-19. Only in-frame clones appear in the TCRdb table, and some are missing; sequencing was by immunoSEQ multiplex PCR. This sample yields over 250,000 clones, of which 65% to 90% are seen a single time; 10% to 15% belongs to the top ten. Sequencing was performed on peripheral blood. The receptors were gathered from a human donor in a cohort sampled during active COVID-19. Each CDR3 is given with its conserved first and last residue. A D gene is named only where the DNA matches it firmly. A clone size is listed for some rows: how often the clone was seen (once, few, many), or a class if it is expanded.

cdr3_aa: CACRRGNLDTQYF
cdr3_nt: TGTGCCTGCCGACGGGGAAACCTGGATACGCAGTATTTT
v_call: TRBV30
j_call: TRBJ2-3
clone_size: .
d_call: .

cdr3_aa: CASSVVQGEQFF
cdr3_nt: TGTGCCAGCAGCGTAGTTCAGGGTGAGCAGTTCTTC
v_call: TRBV9
j_call: TRBJ2-1
clone_size: .
d_call: .

cdr3_aa: CAIKIKRDLYNEQFF
cdr3_nt: TGTGCCATCAAGATAAAGCGGGATCTGTACAATGAGCAGTTCTTC
v_call: TRBV10-3
j_call: TRBJ2-1
clone_size: .
d_call: TRBD2

cdr3_aa: CASSGEGAGAYEQYF
cdr3_nt: TGTGCCAGCAGCGGTGAGGGGGCAGGGGCCTACGAGCAGTACTTC
v_call: TRBV28
j_call: TRBJ2-7
clone_size: once
d_call: TRBD1

cdr3_aa: CASSLFRGGYTF
cdr3_nt: TGTGCCAGCAGTTTATTCAGGGGAGGCTACACCTTC
v_call: TRBV28
j_call: TRBJ1-2
clone_size: .
d_call: .

cdr3_aa: CASSLARLAGSTDTQYF
cdr3_nt: TGCGCCAGCAGCTTGGCCCGGCTAGCGGGATCAACAGATACGCAGTATTTT
v_call: TRBV5-1
j_call: TRBJ2-3
clone_size: .
d_call: TRBD2

cdr3_aa: CASNLGGQGGYEQYF
cdr3_nt: TGTGCCAGCAACCTAGGGGGACAGGGGGGCTACGAGCAGTACTTC
v_call: TRBV5-8
j_call: TRBJ2-7
clone_size: .
d_call: TRBD1

cdr3_aa: CASSMSTRAYNEQFF
cdr3_nt: TGTGCCAGCTCAATGTCGACTAGGGCCTACAATGAGCAGTTCTTC
v_call: TRBV6-5
j_call: TRBJ2-1
clone_size: .
d_call: .

cdr3_aa: CASSESVNTEAFF
cdr3_nt: TGTGCCAGCAGTGAGTCAGTCAACACTGAAGCTTTCTTT
v_call: TRBV6-4
j_call: TRBJ1-1
clone_size: .
d_call: .

cdr3_aa: CAWSRRAGNAKLFF
cdr3_nt: TGTGCCTGGTCCCGCCGGGCCGGGAATGCAAAACTGTTTTTT
v_call: TRBV30
j_call: TRBJ1-4
clone_size: .
d_call: .

cdr3_aa: CASSQTGGDGYTF
cdr3_nt: TGTGCCAGCAGCCAGACAGGGGGTGATGGCTACACCTTC
v_call: TRBV3-1/TRBV3-2
j_call: TRBJ1-2
clone_size: once
d_call: TRBD1

cdr3_aa: CASSPTGLDTGELFF
cdr3_nt: TGCGCCAGCAGCCCCACAGGGCTGGACACCGGGGAGCTGTTTTTT
v_call: TRBV5-1
j_call: TRBJ2-2
clone_size: .
d_call: .

cdr3_aa: CASTIRQGYYGYTF
cdr3_nt: TGTGCCAGCACTATTCGACAGGGGTATTATGGCTACACCTTC
v_call: TRBV6-5
j_call: TRBJ1-2
clone_size: .
d_call: TRBD1

cdr3_aa: CASSFTANTGELFF
cdr3_nt: TGTGCCAGCAGCTTTACAGCGAACACCGGGGAGCTGTTTTTT
v_call: TRBV3-1/TRBV3-2
j_call: TRBJ2-2
clone_size: .
d_call: .

cdr3_aa: CASSPFSGRNTGELFF
cdr3_nt: TGTGCCAGCTCACCTTTTAGCGGTCGGAACACCGGGGAGCTGTTTTTT
v_call: TRBV18
j_call: TRBJ2-2
clone_size: .
d_call: .

cdr3_aa: CSGLGQLTGELFF
cdr3_nt: TGCAGCGGTCTGGGACAGCTAACCGGGGAGCTGTTTTTT
v_call: TRBV29-1
j_call: TRBJ2-2
clone_size: .
d_call: TRBD1

cdr3_aa: CASSEASIGKLFF
cdr3_nt: TGTGCCAGCAGTGAAGCTTCGATCGGAAAACTGTTTTTT
v_call: TRBV6-1
j_call: TRBJ1-4
clone_size: .
d_call: .

cdr3_aa: CASSYSRYGETQYF
cdr3_nt: TGTGCCAGCAGTTACTCTAGATACGGAGAGACCCAGTACTTC
v_call: TRBV6-5
j_call: TRBJ2-5
clone_size: few
d_call: .

cdr3_aa: CASSSPGGAGYNEQFF
cdr3_nt: TGTGCCAGCAGCTCACCGGGAGGGGCAGGATACAATGAGCAGTTCTTC
v_call: TRBV7-8
j_call: TRBJ2-1
clone_size: .
d_call: TRBD2

cdr3_aa: CASSLGGTGQETQYF
cdr3_nt: TGCGCCAGCAGCCTGGGGGGGACAGGGCAAGAGACCCAGTACTTC
v_call: TRBV5-1
j_call: TRBJ2-5
clone_size: .
d_call: TRBD1

cdr3_aa: CASTTSGWRETQYF
cdr3_nt: TGTGCCAGCACCACTAGCGGGTGGAGGGAGACCCAGTACTTC
v_call: TRBV6-6
j_call: TRBJ2-5
clone_size: .
d_call: TRBD2

cdr3_aa: CSVTRAVGYEQYF
cdr3_nt: TGCAGCGTTACGAGAGCGGTGGGCTACGAGCAGTACTTC
v_call: TRBV29-1
j_call: TRBJ2-7
clone_size: .
d_call: .

cdr3_aa: CASSEEENTEAFF
cdr3_nt: TGTGCCAGCAGTGAGGAGGAGAACACTGAAGCTTTCTTT
v_call: TRBV2
j_call: TRBJ1-1
clone_size: .
d_call: .

cdr3_aa: CTSSRSAPYYEQYF
cdr3_nt: TGTACCAGCAGTCGGTCCGCACCCTACTACGAGCAGTACTTC
v_call: TRBV27
j_call: TRBJ2-7
clone_size: .
d_call: .

cdr3_aa: CASSSQGRDCLF
cdr3_nt: TGTGCCAGCAGCTCCCAGGGGAGGGATTGTCTCTTC
v_call: TRBV6-5
j_call: TRBJ2-1
clone_size: .
d_call: .

cdr3_aa: CAWSKGPGNTIYF
cdr3_nt: TGTGCCTGGAGTAAGGGGCCTGGAAACACCATATATTTT
v_call: TRBV30
j_call: TRBJ1-3
clone_size: .
d_call: .

cdr3_aa: CASSELGTSRNEQFF
cdr3_nt: TGTGCCAGCAGTGAACTGGGGACTAGCCGAAATGAGCAGTTCTTC
v_call: TRBV2
j_call: TRBJ2-1
clone_size: .
d_call: TRBD2

cdr3_aa: CASGRTGNTGELFF
cdr3_nt: TGCGCCAGCGGAAGGACAGGGAACACCGGGGAGCTGTTTTTT
v_call: TRBV10-2
j_call: TRBJ2-2
clone_size: .
d_call: TRBD1

cdr3_aa: CASSVSGRAETQYF
cdr3_nt: TGTGCCAGCAGCGTAAGCGGGAGAGCGGAGACCCAGTACTTC
v_call: TRBV7-2
j_call: TRBJ2-5
clone_size: .
d_call: TRBD2

cdr3_aa: CASRQGGFTEAFF
cdr3_nt: TGTGCCAGCAGACAGGGGGGTTTCACTGAAGCTTTCTTT
v_call: TRBV7-9
j_call: TRBJ1-1
clone_size: .
d_call: TRBD1

cdr3_aa: CASSFGVTGELFF
cdr3_nt: TGTGCCAGCAGTTTCGGGGTCACCGGGGAGCTGTTTTTT
v_call: TRBV12-3/TRBV12-4
j_call: TRBJ2-2
clone_size: .
d_call: .

cdr3_aa: CASSPPMSTSNQPQHF
cdr3_nt: TGTGCCAGCTCACCTCCGATGAGCACTAGCAATCAGCCCCAGCATTTT
v_call: TRBV18
j_call: TRBJ1-5
clone_size: .
d_call: .

cdr3_aa: CASKQGAEQYF
cdr3_nt: TGTGCCAGCAAGCAAGGGGCCGAGCAGTACTTC
v_call: TRBV5-6
j_call: TRBJ2-7
clone_size: .
d_call: .

cdr3_aa: CASSQDRQGANEQYF
cdr3_nt: TGCGCCAGCAGCCAAGATAGGCAGGGGGCCAACGAGCAGTACTTC
v_call: TRBV4-3
j_call: TRBJ2-7
clone_size: .
d_call: TRBD1

cdr3_aa: CASSHGQGRVNSPLHF
cdr3_nt: TGTGCCAGTAGTCACGGACAGGGGCGAGTTAATTCACCCCTCCACTTT
v_call: TRBV19
j_call: TRBJ1-6
clone_size: .
d_call: TRBD1

cdr3_aa: CASSAGLATNEQFF
cdr3_nt: TGTGCCAGCAGTGCGGGACTAGCCACCAATGAGCAGTTCTTC
v_call: TRBV28
j_call: TRBJ2-1
clone_size: .
d_call: TRBD2

cdr3_aa: CASSLRSGRNYGYTF
cdr3_nt: TGTGCCAGCAGCCTTCGGTCAGGGCGAAACTATGGCTACACCTTC
v_call: TRBV7-9
j_call: TRBJ1-2
clone_size: .
d_call: .

cdr3_aa: CASSFGLYTEAFF
cdr3_nt: TGTGCCAGCAGTTTTGGACTCTACACTGAAGCTTTCTTT
v_call: TRBV12-3/TRBV12-4
j_call: TRBJ1-1
clone_size: .
d_call: .

cdr3_aa: CAWSGVGPRGQFF
cdr3_nt: TGTGCCTGGAGTGGGGTAGGCCCGCGGGGGCAGTTCTTC
v_call: TRBV30
j_call: TRBJ2-1
clone_size: .
d_call: .

cdr3_aa: CASSYGYQETQYF
cdr3_nt: TGTGCCAGCAGTTACGGCTACCAAGAGACCCAGTACTTC
v_call: TRBV6-2/TRBV6-3
j_call: TRBJ2-5
clone_size: .
d_call: .

cdr3_aa: CASSPGTSGRRSGELFF
cdr3_nt: TGTGCCAGCAGCCCCGGGACTAGCGGGAGGAGGTCCGGGGAGCTGTTTTTT
v_call: TRBV6-2/TRBV6-3
j_call: TRBJ2-2
clone_size: .
d_call: TRBD2

cdr3_aa: CASSLTSPNIQYF
cdr3_nt: TGCGCCAGCAGCTTGACTAGCCCGAACATTCAGTACTTC
v_call: TRBV5-1
j_call: TRBJ2-4
clone_size: few
d_call: .